Below, one T cell receptor beta chain is given with its context. The antigen is not known. This entry comes from a study of cytomegalovirus exposure and HLA in healthy donors. Findings of the study overall: Follow-up analysis later connected one missense variant in DCLRE1C with trimming of TCR beta V- and J-genes. TCR beta sequences numbering 15,000 to 20,000 were associated with HLA alleles at 0.05 false discovery rate in a later analysis. It was reportedly the case that the classifier diagnosed cytomegalovirus status with high specificity and sensitivity.

In the PCR, 60 Vbeta and 13 Jbeta primers were used. Sequenced by immunoSEQ multiplex PCR; TCRdb stores in-frame clones only, minus some. The data hold some 110,000 clones, with about 79% observed a single time. The TCR was taken from a man aged 50 to 59 in good health and CMV-seronegative. Material: PBMCs.

CDR3 DNA: TGTGCCAGTAGAACCGGGACAGGGCATAATGAAAAACTGTTTTTT. It translates to CASRTGTGHNEKLFF. The chain carries TRBV19 and TRBJ1-4; TRBD1 agrees at 9 bases. The CDR3 totals 15 residues. V shed 6 bases, J shed 4 bases, and the junction held 6 bases outside the gene matches. The germline CDR1 and CDR2 sequences are LNHDA and SQIVND (reference sequence). Full variable domain (remainder filled in from reference TRBV19 and TRBJ1-4): DGGITQSPKYLFRKEGQNVTLSCEQNLNHDAMYWYRQDPGQGLRLIYYSQIVNDFQKGDIAEGYSVSREKKESFPLTVTSAQKNPTAFYLCASRTGTGHNEKLFFGSGTQLSVL.